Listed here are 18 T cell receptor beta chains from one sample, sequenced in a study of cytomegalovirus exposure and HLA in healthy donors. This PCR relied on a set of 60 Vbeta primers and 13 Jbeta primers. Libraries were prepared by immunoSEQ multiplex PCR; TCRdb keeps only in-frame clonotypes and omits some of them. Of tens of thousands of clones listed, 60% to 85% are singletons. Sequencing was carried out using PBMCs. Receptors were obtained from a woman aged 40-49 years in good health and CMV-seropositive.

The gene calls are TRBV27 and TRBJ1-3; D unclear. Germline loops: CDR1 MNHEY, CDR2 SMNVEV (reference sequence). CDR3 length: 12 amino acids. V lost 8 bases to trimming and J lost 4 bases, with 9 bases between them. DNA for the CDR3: TGTGCCAGCCGGTCTTCCGGAAACACCATATATTTT. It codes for CASRSSGNTIYF.

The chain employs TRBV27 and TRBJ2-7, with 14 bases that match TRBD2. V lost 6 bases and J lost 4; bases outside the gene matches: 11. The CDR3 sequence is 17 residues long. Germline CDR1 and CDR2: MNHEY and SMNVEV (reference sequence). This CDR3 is CASRYKPGLAGVYEQYF. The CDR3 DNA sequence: TGTGCCAGCAGATATAAGCCGGGACTAGCGGGAGTGTACGAGCAGTACTTC.

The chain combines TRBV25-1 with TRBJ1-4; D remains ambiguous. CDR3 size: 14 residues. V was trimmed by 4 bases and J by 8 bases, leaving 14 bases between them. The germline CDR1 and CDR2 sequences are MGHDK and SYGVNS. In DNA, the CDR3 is TGTGCCAGCAGTGCGGCAGGTAGTGGAGAAAAACTGTTTTTT. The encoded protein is CASSAAGSGEKLFF.

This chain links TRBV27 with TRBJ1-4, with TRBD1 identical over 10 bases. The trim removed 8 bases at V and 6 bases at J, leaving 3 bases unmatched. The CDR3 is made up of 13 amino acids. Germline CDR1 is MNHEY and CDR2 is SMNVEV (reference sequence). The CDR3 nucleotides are TGTGCCAGCTCTGGACAGGGGGATGAAAAACTGTTTTTT. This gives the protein CASSGQGDEKLFF.

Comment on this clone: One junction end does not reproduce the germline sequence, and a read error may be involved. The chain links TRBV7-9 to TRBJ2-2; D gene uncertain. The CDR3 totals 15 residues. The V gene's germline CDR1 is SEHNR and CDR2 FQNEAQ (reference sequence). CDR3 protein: CSSSALQLSGGELFF. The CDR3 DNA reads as TGTTCCAGCAGCGCCCTACAGTTGTCAGGCGGGGAGCTGTTTTTT.

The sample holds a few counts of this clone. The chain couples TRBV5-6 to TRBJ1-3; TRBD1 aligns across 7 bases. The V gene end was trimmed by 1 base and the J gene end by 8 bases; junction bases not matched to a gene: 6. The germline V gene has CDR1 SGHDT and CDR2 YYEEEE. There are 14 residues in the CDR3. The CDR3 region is CASSLPQGKDTIYF. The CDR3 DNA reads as TGTGCCAGCAGCTTGCCACAGGGGAAGGACACCATATATTTT.

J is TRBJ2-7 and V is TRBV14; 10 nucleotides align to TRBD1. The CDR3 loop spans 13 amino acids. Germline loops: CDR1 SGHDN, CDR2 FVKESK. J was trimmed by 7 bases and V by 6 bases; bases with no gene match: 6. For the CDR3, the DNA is TGTGCCAGCAGACGACAGGGGGCGTGGGAGCAGTACTTC. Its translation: CASRRQGAWEQYF.

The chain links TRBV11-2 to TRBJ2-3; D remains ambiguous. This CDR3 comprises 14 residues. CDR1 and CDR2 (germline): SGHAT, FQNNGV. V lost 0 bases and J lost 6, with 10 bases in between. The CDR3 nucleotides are TGTGCCAGCAGCTTAGATCAAGGAGCGGATACGCAGTATTTT. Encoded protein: CASSLDQGADTQYF.

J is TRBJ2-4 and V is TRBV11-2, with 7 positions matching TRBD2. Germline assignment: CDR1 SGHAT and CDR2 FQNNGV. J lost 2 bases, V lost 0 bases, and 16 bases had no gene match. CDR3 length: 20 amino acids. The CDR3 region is CASSLDTLAVQGGTKNIQYF. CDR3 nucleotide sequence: TGTGCCAGCAGCTTAGATACGCTTGCAGTCCAGGGAGGGACCAAAAACATTCAGTACTTC. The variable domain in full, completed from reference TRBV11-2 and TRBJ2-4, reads EAGVAQSPRYKIIEKRQSVAFWCNPISGHATLYWYQQILGQGPKLLIQFQNNGVVDDSQLPKDRFSAERLKGVDSTLKIQPAKLEDSAVYLCASSLDTLAVQGGTKNIQYFGAGTRLSVL.

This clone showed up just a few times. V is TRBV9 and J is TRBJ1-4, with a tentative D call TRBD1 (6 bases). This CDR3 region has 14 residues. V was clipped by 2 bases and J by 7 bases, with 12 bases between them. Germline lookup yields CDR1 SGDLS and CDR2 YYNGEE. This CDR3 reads CASSVGGIGEKLFF. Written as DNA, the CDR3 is TGTGCCAGCAGCGTTGGGGGCATTGGTGAAAAACTGTTTTTT.

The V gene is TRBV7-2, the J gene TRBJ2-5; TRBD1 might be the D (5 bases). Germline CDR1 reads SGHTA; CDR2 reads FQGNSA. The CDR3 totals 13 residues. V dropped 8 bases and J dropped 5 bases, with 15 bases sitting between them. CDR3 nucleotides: TGTGCCAGCTCCCTGGGCAGGGCTGAGACCCAGTACTTC. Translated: CASSLGRAETQYF.

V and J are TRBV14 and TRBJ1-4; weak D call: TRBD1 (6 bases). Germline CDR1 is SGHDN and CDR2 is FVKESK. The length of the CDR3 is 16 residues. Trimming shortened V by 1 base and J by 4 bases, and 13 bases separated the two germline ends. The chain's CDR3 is CASSQAPGQSNEKLFF. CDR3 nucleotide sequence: TGTGCCAGCAGCCAAGCTCCGGGACAAAGTAATGAAAAACTGTTTTTT.

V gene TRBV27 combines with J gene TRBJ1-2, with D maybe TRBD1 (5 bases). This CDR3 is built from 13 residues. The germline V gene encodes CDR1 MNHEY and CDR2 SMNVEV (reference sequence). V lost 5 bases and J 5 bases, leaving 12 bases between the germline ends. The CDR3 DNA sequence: TGTGCCAGCAGTCCGAGGCAGGGATATGGCTACACCTTC. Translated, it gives CASSPRQGYGYTF.

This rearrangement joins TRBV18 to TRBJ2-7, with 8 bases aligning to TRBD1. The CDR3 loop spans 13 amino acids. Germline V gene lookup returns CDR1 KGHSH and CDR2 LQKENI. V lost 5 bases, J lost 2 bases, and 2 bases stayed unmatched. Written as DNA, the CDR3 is TGTGCCAGCTCAAGGGACAGGACCTACGAGCAGTACTTC. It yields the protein CASSRDRTYEQYF.

The CDR3 DNA reads TGTGCCAGCAGGAGGACTAGCGGCACTAGCACAGATACGCAGTATTTT. Translated: CASRRTSGTSTDTQYF. The genes are TRBV5-4 and TRBJ2-3; TRBD2 agrees at 10 bases. The CDR3 consists of 16 residues. Germline CDR1 and CDR2: SGHNT and YYREEE (reference sequence). The V segment lost 5 bases and the J segment 0 bases; nucleotides outside the gene matches: 6.

The DNA for the CDR3 is TGTGCCAGCAGCCCCAACAACGGGGACATTCAGTACTTC. It is translated as CASSPNNGDIQYF. The genes are TRBV7-2 and TRBJ2-4, with D maybe TRBD2 (5 bases). The CDR3 sequence is 13 residues long. V was pared by 5 bases and J by 8 bases, with 13 bases between. Germline V gene sequence: CDR1 SGHTA, CDR2 FQGNSA.

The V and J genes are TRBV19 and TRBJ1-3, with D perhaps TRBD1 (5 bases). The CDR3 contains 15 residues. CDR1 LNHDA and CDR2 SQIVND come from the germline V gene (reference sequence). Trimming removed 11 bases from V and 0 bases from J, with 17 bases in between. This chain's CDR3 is CASEGLSSSGNTIYF. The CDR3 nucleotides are TGTGCCTCGGAGGGACTCTCGAGCTCTGGAAACACCATATATTTT.

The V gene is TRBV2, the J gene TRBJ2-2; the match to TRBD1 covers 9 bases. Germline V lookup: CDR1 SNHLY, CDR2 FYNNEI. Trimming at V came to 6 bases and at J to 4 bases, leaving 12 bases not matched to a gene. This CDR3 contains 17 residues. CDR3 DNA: TGTGCCAGCAGCTACGACAGGGGGTTCTCTCTCACCGGGGAGCTGTTTTTT. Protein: CASSYDRGFSLTGELFF. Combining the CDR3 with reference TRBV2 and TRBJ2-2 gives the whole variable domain EPEVTQTPSHQVTQMGQEVILRCVPISNHLYFYWYRQILGQKVEFLVSFYNNEISEKSEIFDDQFSVERPDGSNFTLKIRSTKLEDSAMYFCASSYDRGFSLTGELFFGEGSRLTVL.